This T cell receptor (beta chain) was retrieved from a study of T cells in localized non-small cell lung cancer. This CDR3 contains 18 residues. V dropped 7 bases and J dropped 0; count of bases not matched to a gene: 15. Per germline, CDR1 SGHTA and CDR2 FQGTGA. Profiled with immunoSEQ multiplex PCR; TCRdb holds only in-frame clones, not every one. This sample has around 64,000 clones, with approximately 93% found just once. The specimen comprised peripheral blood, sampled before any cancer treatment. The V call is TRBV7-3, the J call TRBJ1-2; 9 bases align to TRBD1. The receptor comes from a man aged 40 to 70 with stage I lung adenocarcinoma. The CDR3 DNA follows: TGTGCCAGCATTTACCGGGACAGGGTGATTATTGCTAACTATGGCTACACCTTC. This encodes CASIYRDRVIIANYGYTF. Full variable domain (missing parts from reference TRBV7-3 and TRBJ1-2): GAGVSQTPSNKVTEKGKYVELRCDPISGHTALYWYRQSLGQGPEFLIYFQGTGAADDSGLPNDRFFAVRPEGSVSTLKIQRTERGDSAVYLCASIYRDRVIIANYGYTFGSGTRLTVV.